Listed below are T cell receptor beta chains from one sample, sequenced in a study of T cell changes during pregnancy in multiple sclerosis. Assay used: immunoSEQ multiplex PCR; TCRdb lists only in-frame clones, some missing. Of roughly 64,000 clones listed, 96% are singletons. The sequenced sample was CD8+ T cells from peripheral blood mononuclear cells, obtained after pregnancy. Every receptor here comes from a female donor with multiple sclerosis, enrolled in a pregnancy study. The CDR3 runs from the conserved cysteine through the conserved F or W. Fields, in order: D gene, J gene, clone size, V gene, CDR3 protein, CDR3 DNA. The D gene is left open where the match is weak. The size field is filled for only some rows; it gives once, few, many or a size class.

>TRBD1|TRBJ2-1|NA|TRBV29-1
CSVSDRDRSLNEQFF
TGCAGCGTTTCAGACAGGGACAGATCCCTCAATGAGCAGTTCTTC
>NA|TRBJ2-1|NA|TRBV28
CASRDTNEQFF
TGTGCCAGCAGAGACACTAATGAGCAGTTCTTC
>NA|TRBJ2-7|once|TRBV4-1
CASSQARNYYEQYF
TGCGCCAGCAGCCAAGCCCGAAACTACTACGAGCAGTACTTC
>NA|TRBJ2-1|NA|TRBV9
CASSVSATFFDPYNEQFF
TGTGCCAGCAGCGTTTCAGCGACCTTCTTTGACCCCTACAATGAGCAGTTCTTC
>NA|TRBJ1-4|NA|TRBV27
CASSLAGGSGITEKLFF
TGTGCCAGCAGTTTAGCGGGGGGGTCAGGGATCACCGAAAAACTGTTTTTT
>TRBD2|TRBJ2-7|once|TRBV13
CASSIGLAGENYEQYF
TGTGCCAGCAGCATCGGACTAGCGGGAGAAAACTACGAGCAGTACTTC
>TRBD2|TRBJ2-3|NA|TRBV11-2
CASSLTSGRADTQYF
TGTGCCAGCAGCTTAACTAGCGGGAGGGCAGATACGCAGTATTTT
>TRBD1|TRBJ1-1|NA|TRBV5-4
CASSGTGGTEAFF
TGTGCCAGCAGCGGGACAGGGGGCACTGAAGCTTTCTTT
>TRBD2|TRBJ2-3|NA|TRBV7-9
CASSLGGITDTQYF
TGTGCCAGCAGCCTCGGGGGGATCACAGATACGCAGTATTTT
>TRBD1|TRBJ2-7|NA|TRBV9
CASSAGTGNYEQYF
TGTGCCAGCAGCGCCGGGACAGGGAACTACGAGCAGTACTTC
>TRBD2|TRBJ2-1|once|TRBV5-8
CARAALGLAGSYEQFF
TGTGCCAGAGCCGCCTTGGGACTAGCTGGTTCCTATGAGCAGTTCTTC
>NA|TRBJ2-7|NA|TRBV2
CALFEGNEQYF
TGTGCGTTATTCGAGGGTAACGAGCAGTACTTC
>TRBD1|TRBJ1-2|NA|TRBV9
CASSGTGSLSYGYTF
TGTGCCAGCAGTGGGACAGGCAGCTTATCCTATGGCTACACCTTC
>NA|TRBJ2-1|NA|TRBV28
CASRLQGYEQFF
TGTGCCAGCAGACTACAGGGCTATGAGCAGTTCTTC
>NA|TRBJ2-3|NA|TRBV11-2
CASSTRIGAADTQYF
TGTGCCAGCAGCACCCGAATAGGGGCAGCAGATACGCAGTATTTT
>NA|TRBJ2-1|NA|TRBV5-6
CASSLAIYNEQFF
TGTGCCAGCAGCCTAGCGATTTACAATGAGCAGTTCTTC
>NA|TRBJ1-1|NA|TRBV7-9
CASSPGGIANTEAFF
TGTGCCAGCAGCCCCGGAGGGATCGCGAACACTGAAGCTTTCTTT
>TRBD1|TRBJ2-7|NA|TRBV27
CASSLAGTVPPYEQYF
TGTGCCAGCAGTTTGGCCGGGACAGTTCCTCCCTACGAGCAGTACTTC
>NA|TRBJ2-3|NA|TRBV28
CASQTGLTADTQYF
TGTGCCAGCCAAACGGGACTGACAGCCGATACGCAGTATTTT
>TRBD2|TRBJ2-2|NA|TRBV5-6
CASSEGLAGGYGELFF
TGTGCCAGCAGCGAGGGACTAGCGGGAGGGTACGGGGAGCTGTTTTTT
>TRBD2|TRBJ2-1|NA|TRBV4-2
CASSQTPLAGGAGNEQFF
TGTGCCAGCAGCCAAACCCCTTTAGCGGGAGGAGCCGGCAATGAGCAGTTCTTC
>TRBD1|TRBJ2-5|NA|TRBV11-2
CASSLDPRTGSFRETQYF
TGTGCCAGCAGCTTAGATCCCCGGACAGGGAGCTTTCGAGAGACCCAGTACTTC
>NA|TRBJ1-1|NA|TRBV4-3
CASSPPGGTEAFF
TGCGCCAGCAGCCCCCCCGGGGGGACTGAAGCTTTCTTT
>TRBD2|TRBJ2-1|once|TRBV19
CASRPLREGSYNEQFF
TGTGCCAGTAGACCCCTCCGGGAGGGTTCCTACAATGAGCAGTTCTTC